This T cell receptor beta chain was captured by sequencing in a study of identifying expanded T cells in peripheral blood (dated by TCRdb to about 2019). In terms of the full investigation: Separate aliquots of the same genomic DNA pool were sequenced to produce technical replicates, and four replicates were compared in pairs. Findings and caveats that apply to the study as a whole: The authors expected that biological variance in healthy repertoires might rise further over much longer intervals, such as months to years. Both the number of clones called differentially abundant and the false-positive rate were significantly reduced by the beta-binomial model across all healthy-donor time intervals. For all healthy donors, the variance in clone template counts between roughly 2-week samples rose significantly as total template count increased. The binomial model flagged around 1.1 differentially abundant clones between technical replicates, compared with 15 to 17 over approximately two weeks and 19 over four weeks.

Points on this clone: Its antigen remains unidentified. No quality values exist for individual bases; no much larger clone is one base distant.

No immune events such as infections were documented for the healthy donors during the collection period. Time-dependent variance in a beta-binomial model of T-cell clone differential abundance was calibrated using healthy-donor blood repertoires as a training cohort. The training cohort comprised roughly ten healthy donors, 3 female and 7 male. The donors were between roughly 29 and 64 years old, with an average age of 43 years. Whole blood was collected from each healthy donor at three time points spaced around two weeks apart and obtained from a commercial supplier. Genomic DNA was extracted from unsorted whole blood for immunosequencing. TCRbeta CDR3 regions were profiled with the immunoSEQ Assay using bias-controlled multiplex PCR amplification of genomic DNA. In the source study's methods: To quantify the absolute abundance of each unique TCRbeta CDR3 region, the sequences were collapsed and filtered. Differential abundance was tested with two models: a binomial (Fisher-equivalent) model and a beta-binomial model that adds time-dependent variance fitted from healthy donors. Clones with fewer than 5 combined templates were excluded, and clones with Benjamini-Hochberg FDR below 0.01 were called differentially abundant. Using the form v = (b*log(k)+a)^2, the beta-binomial variance was modeled as a function of the total template count across the two samples. The table comes from immuneACCESS by way of TCRdb, which keeps in-frame sequences with V and J called. Part of the clones is missing from these tables; in studies checked, under half for an unresolved V gene and the rest for unknown reasons. The DNA gave D and trimming, while V, J and clone size come from that table. The sample table shows 60,000 to 80,000 clones, and 85% to 90% are seen once. Of the sample, roughly 3.5% falls within the top ten clones.

Including the terminal cysteine and phenylalanine, the CDR3 comprises 18 residues. Only the CDR3 part of the read is kept: 54 bases, read in frame from the first base. Trimming takes 3 bases from V and 0 bases from J, and the germline ends sit 20 bases apart. The germline V gene gives CDR1 as SGHRS and CDR2 as YFSETQ. The origin of this receptor is a person aged 18-70 years in good health. The chain uses TRBV5-1 and TRBJ2-3, and perhaps TRBD2 as D gene, on 5 matching bases. The source material was blood. The nucleotides are TGCGCCAGCAGCTCCCTAGCATCGGGGAGAACTAGCACAGATACGCAGTATTTT. Translated, it reads CASSSLASGRTSTDTQYF.